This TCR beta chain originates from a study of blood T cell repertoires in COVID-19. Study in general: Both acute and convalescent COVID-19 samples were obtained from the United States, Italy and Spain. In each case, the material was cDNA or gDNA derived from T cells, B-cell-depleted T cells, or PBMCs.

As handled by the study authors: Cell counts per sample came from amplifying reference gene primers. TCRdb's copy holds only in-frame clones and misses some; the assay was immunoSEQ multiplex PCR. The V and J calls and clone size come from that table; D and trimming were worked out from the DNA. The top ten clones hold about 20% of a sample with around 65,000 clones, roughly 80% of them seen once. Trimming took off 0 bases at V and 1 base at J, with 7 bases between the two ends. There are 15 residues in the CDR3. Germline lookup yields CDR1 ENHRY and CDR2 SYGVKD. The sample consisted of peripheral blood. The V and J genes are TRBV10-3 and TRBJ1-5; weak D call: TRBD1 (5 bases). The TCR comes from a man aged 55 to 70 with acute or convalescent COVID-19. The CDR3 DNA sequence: TGTGCCATCAGTGAGTCGGGGGGAAGCAATCAGCCCCAGCATTTT. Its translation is CAISESGGSNQPQHF.